This is a list of T cell receptor beta chains from one sample in a study of CD8+ T cells in alopecia areata. Profiling relied on immunoSEQ multiplex PCR, and the TCRdb table lists in-frame clones only, not all of them. Of roughly 110,000 clones listed, 84% were seen once; the top ten hold less than 30%. The sequences come from CD8+ T cells sorted from blood, collected at week 24, from a patient treated with tofacitinib. Every receptor here comes from a human donor with alopecia areata. CDR3s include the opening cysteine and the closing phenylalanine or tryptophan. The D gene is left open where the match is weak. Clone size is not always given. Where it is, it says once, few, many or a class for expanded clones.

DNA | CDR3 | length | J | size | D | V
TGTGCCAGCAGCCGAACAGGGGACGGGGCCTACGAGCAGTACTTC | CASSRTGDGAYEQYF | 15 | TRBJ2-7 | - | TRBD1 | TRBV13
TGTGCCAGCAGTTTAGAATCTAGTATCCGGGTCAAGGACACGCAGTATTTT | CASSLESSIRVKDTQYF | 17 | TRBJ2-3 | few | - | TRBV27
TGCAGCGTTGACTCGGGGGGGACCCAGTACTTC | CSVDSGGTQYF | 11 | TRBJ2-5 | - | TRBD2 | TRBV29-1
TGTGCCACCAGCAGAGAGGGCTACACAGATACGCAGTATTTT | CATSREGYTDTQYF | 14 | TRBJ2-3 | - | - | TRBV15
TGTGCCACCAGCAGAGATCAAGTGGGGGGCGGCACTGAAGCTTTCTTT | CATSRDQVGGGTEAFF | 16 | TRBJ1-1 | - | - | TRBV15
TGTGCCAGCAGCTTAGTTGAGTCTAGCCCAAGGTTCACAGATACGCAGTATTTT | CASSLVESSPRFTDTQYF | 18 | TRBJ2-3 | - | - | TRBV7-2
TGCAGCGTTGGGGAGGGGTTCTACGAGCAGTACTTC | CSVGEGFYEQYF | 12 | TRBJ2-7 | - | TRBD2 | TRBV29-1
TGTGCCAGCTCACCTCCACAGGGGAAGAACACTGAAGCTTTCTTT | CASSPPQGKNTEAFF | 15 | TRBJ1-1 | once | TRBD1 | TRBV18
TGCGCCAGCAGTCATCCTTTCGGGGGAGAGCGCTACGAGCAGTACTTC | CASSHPFGGERYEQYF | 16 | TRBJ2-7 | - | - | TRBV5-1
TGTGCCAGCAGTGACGTTAGCGGGGTCTTCGATGAGCAGTTCTTC | CASSDVSGVFDEQFF | 15 | TRBJ2-1 | - | TRBD2 | TRBV6-1
TGTGCCAGCTTGTTAGCGGGATGGGGATCCTACGAGCAGTACTTC | CASLLAGWGSYEQYF | 15 | TRBJ2-7 | - | TRBD2 | TRBV4-2
TGTGCCAGCAGCCACGGGACTAGCGGGGGGACAGATACGCAGTATTTT | CASSHGTSGGTDTQYF | 16 | TRBJ2-3 | - | TRBD2 | TRBV5-6
TGCAGCGTTGATGAGGGACAGGGGCAAGAGACCCAGTACTTC | CSVDEGQGQETQYF | 14 | TRBJ2-5 | few | TRBD1 | TRBV29-1
TGCGCCAGCAGCCAGGACAGCATGAACACTGAAGCTTTCTTT | CASSQDSMNTEAFF | 14 | TRBJ1-1 | - | - | TRBV5-1
TGTGCCAGCAGCTCCCTAGGGCTGATGCCCTACGAGCAGTACTTC | CASSSLGLMPYEQYF | 15 | TRBJ2-7 | - | - | TRBV7-9
TGTGCCAGCAGCAGTATAGCGGGGGGCGCCTACGAGCAGTACTTC | CASSSIAGGAYEQYF | 15 | TRBJ2-7 | once | TRBD2 | TRBV13
TGTGCCAGCAGTGAGGGGACGAGCACAACCTACGAGCAGTACTTC | CASSEGTSTTYEQYF | 15 | TRBJ2-7 | - | - | TRBV2
TGTGCCAGCAGCTTAGGGACAGGGGTGGAGGGCTACACCTTC | CASSLGTGVEGYTF | 14 | TRBJ1-2 | - | TRBD1 | TRBV7-8
TGCGCCAGCAGCTTCCGGCGGAGTGGGGCCAACGTCCTGACTTTC | CASSFRRSGANVLTF | 15 | TRBJ2-6 | - | - | TRBV5-1
TGCGCCAGCAGCCAATCGATAGCGGCGCTCTCCCAAGAGACCCAGTACTTC | CASSQSIAALSQETQYF | 17 | TRBJ2-5 | - | - | TRBV4-3
TGTGCCAGCAGCTTATTAACAGGAGAGACCCAGTACTTC | CASSLLTGETQYF | 13 | TRBJ2-5 | once | - | TRBV7-2
TGTGCCAGCAGCCAAGCGGGCACAACTAACTACGAGCAGTACTTC | CASSQAGTTNYEQYF | 15 | TRBJ2-7 | - | - | TRBV4-2
TGCGCCAGCAGCCAGGGGATGATTCGGGGCATCGGGAACACCGGGGAGCTGTTTTTT | CASSQGMIRGIGNTGELFF | 19 | TRBJ2-2 | - | - | TRBV4-3
TGCGCCAGCAGCTTGGCTGCCAGCGGGGGGGCCGTAGATACGCAGTATTTT | CASSLAASGGAVDTQYF | 17 | TRBJ2-3 | - | TRBD2 | TRBV5-1
TGTGCCATCAGTGTCTGGGTTTCTGAGACCCAGTACTTC | CAISVWVSETQYF | 13 | TRBJ2-5 | few | - | TRBV10-3
TGCGCCAGCAGCCAAGGACTAGCGGACGGAGAGACCCAGTACTTC | CASSQGLADGETQYF | 15 | TRBJ2-5 | - | TRBD2 | TRBV4-3
TGTGCCAGCAGCTTGGGGGGAGGGACCCAGTACTTC | CASSLGGGTQYF | 12 | TRBJ2-5 | - | - | TRBV5-6
TGTGCCATCAGCTACCGGGACTCCTCGGTTGGAGACGAGCAGTACTTC | CAISYRDSSVGDEQYF | 16 | TRBJ2-7 | - | - | TRBV10-3
TGTGCCAGCAGCCCACGGGACTACTACTCCACAGATACGCAGTATTTT | CASSPRDYYSTDTQYF | 16 | TRBJ2-3 | - | TRBD2 | TRBV7-9